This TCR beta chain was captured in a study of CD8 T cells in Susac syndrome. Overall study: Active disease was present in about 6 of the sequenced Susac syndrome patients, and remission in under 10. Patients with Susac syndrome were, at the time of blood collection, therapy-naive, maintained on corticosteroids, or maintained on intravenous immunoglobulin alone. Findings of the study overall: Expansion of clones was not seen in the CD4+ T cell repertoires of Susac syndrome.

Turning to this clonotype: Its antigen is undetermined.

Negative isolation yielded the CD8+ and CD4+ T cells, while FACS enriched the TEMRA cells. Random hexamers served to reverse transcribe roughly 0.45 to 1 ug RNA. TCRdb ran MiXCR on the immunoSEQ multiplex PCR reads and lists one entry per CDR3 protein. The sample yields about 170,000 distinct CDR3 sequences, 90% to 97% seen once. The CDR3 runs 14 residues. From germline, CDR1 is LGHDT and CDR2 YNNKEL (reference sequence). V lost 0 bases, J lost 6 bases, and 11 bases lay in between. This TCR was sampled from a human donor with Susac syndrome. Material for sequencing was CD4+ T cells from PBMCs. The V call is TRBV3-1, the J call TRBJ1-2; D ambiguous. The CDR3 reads CASSQDPRPHGYTF. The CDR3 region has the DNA TGTGCCAGCAGCCAAGATCCCAGGCCCCATGGCTACACCTTC.